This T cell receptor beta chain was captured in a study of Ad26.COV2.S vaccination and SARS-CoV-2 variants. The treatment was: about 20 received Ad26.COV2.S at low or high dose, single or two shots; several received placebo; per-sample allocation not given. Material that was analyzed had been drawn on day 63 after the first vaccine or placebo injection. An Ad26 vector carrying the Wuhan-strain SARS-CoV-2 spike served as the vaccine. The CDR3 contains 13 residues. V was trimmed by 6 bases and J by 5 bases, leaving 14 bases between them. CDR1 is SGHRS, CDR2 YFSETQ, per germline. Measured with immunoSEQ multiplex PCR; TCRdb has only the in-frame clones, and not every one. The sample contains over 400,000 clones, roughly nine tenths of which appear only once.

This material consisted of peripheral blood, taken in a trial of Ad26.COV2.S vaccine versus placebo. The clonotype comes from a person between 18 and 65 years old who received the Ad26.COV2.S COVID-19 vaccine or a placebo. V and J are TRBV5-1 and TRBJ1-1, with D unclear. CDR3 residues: CASKAHGETEAFF. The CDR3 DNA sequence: TGCGCCAGCAAAGCCCATGGGGAAACTGAAGCTTTCTTT.